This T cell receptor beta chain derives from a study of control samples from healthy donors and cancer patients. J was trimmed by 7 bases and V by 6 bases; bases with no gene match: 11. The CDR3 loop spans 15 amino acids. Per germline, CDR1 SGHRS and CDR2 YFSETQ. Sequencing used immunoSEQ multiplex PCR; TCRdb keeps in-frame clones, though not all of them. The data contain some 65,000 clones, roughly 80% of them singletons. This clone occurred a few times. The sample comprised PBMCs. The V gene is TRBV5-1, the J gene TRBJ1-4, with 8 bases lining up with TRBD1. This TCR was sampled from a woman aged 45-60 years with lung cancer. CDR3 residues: CASTKDRAKGEKLFF. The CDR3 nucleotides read TGCGCCAGCACCAAGGACAGGGCTAAGGGTGAAAAACTGTTTTTT.